This entry concerns a single T cell receptor (beta chain). Library preparation (for TCRbeta) was performed with unique molecular identifiers. Via MiXCR, TCRdb re-called the PCR reads, giving one row per CDR3 protein. In the table there are a few hundred thousand distinct CDR3 sequences, 27% of which are singletons. This sample was taken from a study of T-cell reconstitution after alpha-beta-depleted transplantation in children. Sequenced material: PBMCs, taken before TCRalphabeta/CD19-depleted stem cell transplant. This sequence originates from a boy younger than two with Wiskott-Aldrich syndrome, due to receive a stem cell transplant.

The CDR3 reads CASSLLAGEKTDTQYF. CDR3 DNA: TGTGCCAGCTCCCTACTAGCGGGAGAAAAGACAGATACGCAGTATTTT. The V gene is TRBV18, the J gene TRBJ2-3, with 11 nucleotides matching TRBD2. The CDR3 is 16 amino acids. J gave up 3 bases and V 6 bases, and 8 bases lay outside the gene matches. Germline V gives CDR1 KGHSH, CDR2 LQKENI.